These T cell receptor beta chains were read from a single sample in a study of T cells after yellow fever vaccination. Via MiXCR, TCRdb re-called the 5' RACE reads, giving one row per CDR3 protein. The sample has about 320,000 distinct CDR3 sequences, about an eighth seen once. The source was CD4+ T cells sorted from PBMCs, collected 15 days after the yellow fever booster vaccination. Every receptor here comes from a man aged 18 to 29 who received the YFV17D yellow fever vaccine. CDR3s include the opening cysteine and the closing phenylalanine or tryptophan. A D gene is named only where the DNA matches it firmly. Not every row has a clone size; where given, it reads once, few, many or a size class.

V,length,J,D,size,CDR3,DNA
TRBV9,15,TRBJ1-6,NA,many,CASSVEGRRDSPLHF,TGTGCCAGCAGCGTAGAGGGGAGGAGGGATTCACCCCTCCACTTT
TRBV5-6,14,TRBJ1-6,NA,NA,CASSGGSRNSPLHF,TGTGCCAGCAGCGGAGGATCAAGGAATTCACCCCTCCACTTT
TRBV4-3,16,TRBJ2-5,NA,NA,CASSQDVGGAEGTQYF,TGCGCCAGCAGCCAAGATGTTGGGGGGGCCGAAGGGACCCAGTACTTC
TRBV15,15,TRBJ2-5,NA,few,CATSRDGGLQETQYF,TGTGCCACCAGCAGAGATGGGGGGCTCCAAGAGACCCAGTACTTC
TRBV4-1,16,TRBJ1-4,NA,NA,CASSHPGSATNEKLFF,TGCGCCAGCAGCCACCCGGGGAGCGCAACTAATGAAAAACTGTTTTTT
TRBV10-3,14,TRBJ1-6,NA,NA,CAISVADRNSPLHF,TGTGCCATCAGTGTCGCAGACAGGAATTCACCCCTCCACTTT
TRBV29-1,13,TRBJ2-1,TRBD2,few,CSHRGSGGSEQFF,TGCAGCCATCGGGGTAGCGGGGGGAGTGAGCAGTTCTTC
TRBV4-3,16,TRBJ2-7,NA,NA,CASSQDIGGNLYEQYF,TGCGCCAGCAGCCAAGACATAGGGGGGAACCTCTACGAGCAGTACTTC
TRBV11-1,16,TRBJ2-1,NA,many,CASSSRSLGVYNEQFF,TGTGCCAGCAGCTCCCGGAGCCTCGGGGTCTACAATGAGCAGTTCTTC
TRBV20-1,13,TRBJ2-2,NA,few,CSARPGPTGELFF,TGCAGTGCTAGGCCGGGGCCTACCGGGGAGCTGTTTTTT
TRBV4-1,15,TRBJ1-3,NA,few,CASSPVRGSGNTIYF,TGCGCCAGCAGCCCGGTTAGGGGGTCTGGAAACACCATATATTTT
TRBV2,14,TRBJ2-1,NA,NA,CASSEERWRNEQFF,TGTGCCAGCAGTGAAGAACGTTGGCGTAATGAGCAGTTCTTC
TRBV7-3,17,TRBJ1-3,NA,NA,CASRLGCTGFSGNTIYF,TGTGCCAGCAGGTTAGGGTGTACAGGGTTTTCTGGAAACACCATATATTTT
TRBV15,16,TRBJ2-3,TRBD1,many,CATSSSRDRDADTQYF,TGTGCCACCAGCAGTTCCCGGGACAGGGACGCAGATACGCAGTATTTT
TRBV12-3/TRBV12-4,15,TRBJ1-2,TRBD1,many,CASSLKTGGAYGYTF,TGTGCCAGCAGTTTAAAAACAGGGGGCGCCTATGGCTACACCTTC